This TCR beta chain was obtained from a study of response to subunit inactivated influenza vaccine. The germline V gene has CDR1 SQVTM and CDR2 ANQGSEA. This CDR3 comprises 14 residues. Trimming removed 2 bases from V and 2 bases from J, with 10 bases in between. From the RT-PCR reads, TCRdb called clonotypes with MiXCR, one entry per CDR3 protein. The table includes 530,000 or so distinct CDR3 sequences, 25% detected once. The clonotype originates from a middle-aged man who received an inactivated influenza vaccine. The chain uses TRBV29-1 and TRBJ2-4; D possibly corresponds to TRBD2 (5 bases). Material: CD4+ T cells sorted from PBMCs, obtained 4 to 6 days after vaccination. The CDR3 region has the DNA TGCAGCGTTGAAACACCGGGGTCCAAAAACATTCAGTACTTC. This translates into CSVETPGSKNIQYF.